This TCR beta chain stems from a study of OX40 agonist ivuxolimab in advanced cancers. Study in general: Antecedent anti-PD-1, anti-PD-L1 or anti-CTLA-4 therapy was permissible, with under 50% having received some.

Trimming removed 5 bases from V and 2 bases from J; junction bases left unmatched: 2. CDR1 MNHEY and CDR2 SVGAGI come from the germline V gene. This CDR3 spans 14 amino acids. In regard to this clone: Its antigen is still unknown.

Study-wide results and caveats: The average count of expanded clones was higher among CD8+ T cells than among CD4+.

Profiling relied on immunoSEQ multiplex PCR, and the TCRdb table lists in-frame clones only, not all of them. The data contain approximately 61,000 clones, approximately 90% of them singletons. The chain is built from TRBV6-5 and TRBJ2-7; TRBD2 matches at 11 bases. The specimen was CD4+ or CD8+ T cells sorted from blood, collected in a trial of the OX40 agonist ivuxolimab. The receptor was derived from an adult with an advanced solid tumor such as melanoma, head and neck, liver or kidney cancer. CDR3 loop: CASSVGLAAYEQYF. For the CDR3, the DNA is TGTGCCAGCAGTGTGGGACTAGCGGCCTACGAGCAGTACTTC.